Following are 5 T cell receptor beta chains from one sample sequenced in a study of TIL therapy for anti-PD-1-resistant metastatic lung cancer (dated by TCRdb to the early 2020s). TCR beta CDR3 regions were amplified from genomic DNA by bias-controlled multiplex PCR with the immunoSEQ v3 hsTCRB kit. TCRdb took this table from immuneACCESS and kept in-frame rearrangements with V and J called. Such tables lack part of the clones; where checked against another copy, unresolved V genes explain under half of the gap, and the rest is unexplained. The table for this sample lists 2,500 or so clones; approximately 73% of them were counted only once. 16% of the sample rests with the top ten. Reading the label with the study, this specimen's time point is: pre-treatment sample, taken before nivolumab and TIL therapy. The baseline tumor samples were excised metastases, mostly pleural nodules or supraclavicular lymph nodes, taken from the same resection that was used to grow TIL.

Sequences were derived from tumor tissue, sampled at baseline. These receptors all come from a person aged 25-80 years with non-small cell lung cancer. Some clones in this sample may be carry-over from other donors' samples.

This sequence joins TRBV9 and TRBJ1-1; no definite D call. Germline loops: CDR1 SGDLS, CDR2 YYNGEE. The CDR3 totals 14 residues. The V end was cut by 4 bases, the J end by 5 bases, with 15 bases between. The DNA of the CDR3 is TGTGCCAGCAGCACCACCCTATGGGGAACTGAAGCTTTCTTT. Protein product: CASSTTLWGTEAFF.

This sequence joins TRBV7-3 and TRBJ2-1, with 8 nucleotides matching TRBD2. Germline CDR1 is SGHTA and CDR2 is FQGTGA. The CDR3 is made up of 15 amino acids. V shed 5 bases, J shed 5 bases, and the junction held 8 bases outside the gene matches. The CDR3: CASSPRLALNNEQFF. The CDR3 DNA sequence: TGTGCCAGCAGCCCCAGACTAGCGCTGAACAATGAGCAGTTCTTC.

V and J are TRBV27 and TRBJ2-7, with no clear D. This CDR3 has 13 residues. V lost 2 bases and J lost 3, with 8 bases in between. From germline, CDR1 is MNHEY and CDR2 SMNVEV (reference sequence). CDR3 amino acids: CASSLGQNYEQYF. The CDR3 DNA follows: TGTGCCAGCAGTTTAGGGCAGAACTACGAGCAGTACTTC.

This chain links TRBV27 with TRBJ1-1; no reliable D call. Germline lookup yields CDR1 MNHEY and CDR2 SMNVEV (reference sequence). This CDR3 has 13 amino acids. V lost 6 bases and J 6 bases, leaving 14 bases between the germline ends. CDR3 in amino acids: CASRLQWASEAFF. DNA for the CDR3: TGTGCCAGCAGGTTACAGTGGGCTTCTGAAGCTTTCTTT.

Note on this clone: Other DNA sequences in this specimen translate into the identical CDR3. The chain carries TRBV18 and TRBJ1-6, with TRBD1 identical over 8 bases. The V and J ends lost 8 bases and 10 bases, in that order; junction bases with no gene match: 10. The CDR3 extends over 14 amino acids. The germline V gene encodes CDR1 KGHSH and CDR2 LQKENI. The CDR3 DNA is TGTGCCAGCAGACAACAGGGGGGAGACTCACCCCTCCACTTT. Translating gives CASRQQGGDSPLHF.